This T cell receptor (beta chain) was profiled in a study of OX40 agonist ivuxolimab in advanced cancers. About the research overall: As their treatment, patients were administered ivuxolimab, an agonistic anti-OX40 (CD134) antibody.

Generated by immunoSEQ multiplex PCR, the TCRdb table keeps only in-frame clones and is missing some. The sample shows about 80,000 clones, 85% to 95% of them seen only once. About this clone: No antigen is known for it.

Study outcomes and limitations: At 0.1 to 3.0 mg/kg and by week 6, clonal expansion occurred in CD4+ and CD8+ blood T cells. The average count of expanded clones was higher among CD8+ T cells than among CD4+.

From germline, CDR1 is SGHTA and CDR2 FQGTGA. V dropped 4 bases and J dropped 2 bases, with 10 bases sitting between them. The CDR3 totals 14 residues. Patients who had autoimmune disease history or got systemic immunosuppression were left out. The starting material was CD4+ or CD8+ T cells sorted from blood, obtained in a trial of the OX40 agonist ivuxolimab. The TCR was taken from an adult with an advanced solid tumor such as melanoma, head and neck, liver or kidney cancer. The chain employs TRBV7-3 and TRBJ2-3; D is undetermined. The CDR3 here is CASSSALNTDTQYF. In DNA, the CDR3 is TGTGCCAGCAGCTCGGCATTAAACACAGATACGCAGTATTTT.